The entry below describes one T cell receptor beta chain. The antigen it binds to is not known. Base qualities were left out, and no much larger clone turns up one base away. Libraries were constructed by the immunoSEQ multiplex PCR assay. The original pipeline was this. A statistical classification framework was built to diagnose cytomegalovirus status from the catalog of TCR beta chain sequences. TCRdb mirrors the immuneACCESS table, restricted to in-frame sequences. Some clones are absent from its copies; in checked studies, under half trace to an unresolved V gene, and the reason for the others is unknown. From that table come the V and J calls and clone size; the DNA was used to work out D and trimming. This sample gives over 120,000 clones in total; roughly 87% of them show up just once. 9% of the sample rests with the top ten. Trimming costs V 6 bases and J 5 bases, and their ends lie 14 bases apart. For CDR1 and CDR2, the germline V gene lists SNHLY and FYNNEI. From its cysteine to its phenylalanine, the CDR3 spans 13 amino acids. This entry keeps only the CDR3 DNA: 39 bases, framed from base 1.

These data come from a study of cytomegalovirus exposure and HLA in healthy donors (TCRdb year 2017). The study in broad terms: According to a later analysis, the 120 validation repertoires were produced on the same platform as the 700 or so repertoires of the first cohort. The study aimed to test whether cataloging public T cell receptors could reveal signatures of past pathogen exposure. A separate validation cohort of 100 to 150 different subjects was used in addition to the 666-subject first cohort. The study combined high-throughput TCR immunosequencing, statistical association of individual TCRs with disease status, and machine learning to predict cytomegalovirus infection status.

Donors formed part of the validation cohort, which comprised approximately 130 subjects and was distinct from the first cohort of under 850 subjects. On the study overall, not on this receptor specifically: A total of about 180 TCR beta chains were listed by the study as associated with cytomegalovirus. A later analysis lacked HLA typing for the validation cohort, so it scored co-occurrence in that cohort across all 110 or so repertoires. Three of the identified cytomegalovirus-associated TCR beta chains were confirmed in vitro to be specific for cytomegalovirus antigens. In both the original and validation cohorts, the classifier was reported to diagnose cytomegalovirus status with high specificity and sensitivity. According to the authors, the approach could potentially be generalized to other disease states and immunological phenotypes. In a later analysis, TCRs clustered in the first cohort were found to also tend to co-occur in the roughly 120 validation repertoires, with over 90% of cluster scores above 0. Most TCR sequences were observed very rarely across donors, whereas some public TCRs were present in many individuals.

The source of this sequence is a young woman in good health and CMV-seropositive. This chain joins TRBV2 to TRBJ2-7; confidence is insufficient to name the D gene. The specimen was PBMCs. At the DNA level, the sequence is TGTGCCAGCAGCCTTGACTTCGCCGACGAGCAGTACTTC. It translates as CASSLDFADEQYF.